This T cell receptor (beta chain) was documented in a study of T cells in Graves' hyperthyroidism and ophthalmopathy. Overall study findings and caveats: Onset of ophthalmopathy came a median roughly 6.4 months after the model predicted it. Most expanded thyroid clonotypes above 0.001 recurred in blood.

Trimming took off 8 bases at V and 3 bases at J, with 11 bases between the two ends. The CDR3 covers 14 residues. Germline lookup yields CDR1 SEHNR and CDR2 FQNEAQ (reference sequence). Researchers took RNA transcripts and amplified the TCR beta CDR3 regions from them. First-round RT-PCR of the TCR CDR3 relied on the HTBI primer set. TCRdb re-derived calls from the multiplex PCR reads in MiXCR, one entry per CDR3 protein. The repertoire holds approximately 600,000 distinct CDR3 sequences, with less than 25% as singletons. In regard to this clonotype: Its antigen is not identified.

V and J are TRBV7-9 and TRBJ2-6, with D uncertain. Sequencing was performed on blood. This clonotype was sampled from a man in his thirties or forties with Graves' ophthalmopathy. CDR3 bases: TGTGCCAGCGGATCGGCAGGTGGGGCCAACGTCCTGACTTTC. Translation: CASGSAGGANVLTF.